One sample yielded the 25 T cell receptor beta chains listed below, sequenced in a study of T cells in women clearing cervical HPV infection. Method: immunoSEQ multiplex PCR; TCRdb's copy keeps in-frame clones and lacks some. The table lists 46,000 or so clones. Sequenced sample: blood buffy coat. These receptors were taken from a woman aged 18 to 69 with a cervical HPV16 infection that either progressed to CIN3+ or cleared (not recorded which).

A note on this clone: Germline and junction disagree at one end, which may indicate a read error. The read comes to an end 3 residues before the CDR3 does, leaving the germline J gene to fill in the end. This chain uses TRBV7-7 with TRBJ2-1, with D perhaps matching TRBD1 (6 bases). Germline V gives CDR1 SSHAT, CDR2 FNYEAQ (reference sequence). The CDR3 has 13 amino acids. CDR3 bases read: TGTGCTAGCAGCTTAGACAGGTTAGGTGAG. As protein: CASSLDRLGE. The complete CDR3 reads CASSLDRLGEQFF.

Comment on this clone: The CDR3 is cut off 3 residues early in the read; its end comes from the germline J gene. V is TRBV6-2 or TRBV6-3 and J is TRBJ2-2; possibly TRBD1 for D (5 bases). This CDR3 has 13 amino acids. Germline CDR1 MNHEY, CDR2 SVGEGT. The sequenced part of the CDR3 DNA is TGTGCCAGCAGTTACACAGGAGATTCACCG. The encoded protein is CASSYTGDSP. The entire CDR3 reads CASSYTGDSPLFF.

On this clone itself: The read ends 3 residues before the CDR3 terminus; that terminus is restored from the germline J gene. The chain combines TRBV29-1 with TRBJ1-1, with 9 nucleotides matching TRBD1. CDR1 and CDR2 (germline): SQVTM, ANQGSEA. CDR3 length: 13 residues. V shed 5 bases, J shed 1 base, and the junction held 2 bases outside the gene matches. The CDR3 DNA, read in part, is TGCAGCGTTCTACAGGGGGCGAACACTGAA. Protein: CSVLQGANTE. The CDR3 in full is CSVLQGANTEAFF.

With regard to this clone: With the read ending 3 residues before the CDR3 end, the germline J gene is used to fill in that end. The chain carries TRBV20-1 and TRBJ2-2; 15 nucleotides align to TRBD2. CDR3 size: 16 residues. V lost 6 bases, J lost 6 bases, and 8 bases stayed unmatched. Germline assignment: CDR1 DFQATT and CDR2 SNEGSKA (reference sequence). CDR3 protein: CSATGTSGGWAGELFF. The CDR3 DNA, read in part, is TGCAGTGCAACCGGGACTAGCGGGGGGTGGGCCGGGGAG.

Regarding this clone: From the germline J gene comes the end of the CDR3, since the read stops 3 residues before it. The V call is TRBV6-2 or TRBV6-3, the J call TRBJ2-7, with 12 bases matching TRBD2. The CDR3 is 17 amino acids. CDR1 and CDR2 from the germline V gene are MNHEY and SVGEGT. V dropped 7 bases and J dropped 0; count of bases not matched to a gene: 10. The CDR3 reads CASTTLAGGPHSYEQYF. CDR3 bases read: TGTGCCAGCACGACGCTAGCGGGAGGGCCCCACTCCTACGAG.

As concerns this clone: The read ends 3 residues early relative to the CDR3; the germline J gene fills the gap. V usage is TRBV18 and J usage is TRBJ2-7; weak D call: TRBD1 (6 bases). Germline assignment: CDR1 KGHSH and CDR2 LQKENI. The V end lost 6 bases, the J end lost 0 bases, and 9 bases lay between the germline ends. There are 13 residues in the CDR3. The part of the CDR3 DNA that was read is TGTGCCAGCTCCTTCAGGGGCTCCTACGAG. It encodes CASSFRGSYE. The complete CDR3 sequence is CASSFRGSYEQYF.

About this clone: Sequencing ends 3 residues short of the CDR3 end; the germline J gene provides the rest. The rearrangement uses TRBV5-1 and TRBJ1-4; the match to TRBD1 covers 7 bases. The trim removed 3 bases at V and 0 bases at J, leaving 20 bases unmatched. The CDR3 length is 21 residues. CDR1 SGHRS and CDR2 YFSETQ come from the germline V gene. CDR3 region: CASSWKGQSQYLVATNEKLFF. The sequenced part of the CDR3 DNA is TGCGCCAGCAGCTGGAAGGGACAGTCCCAATACCTTGTTGCAACTAATGAAAAA.

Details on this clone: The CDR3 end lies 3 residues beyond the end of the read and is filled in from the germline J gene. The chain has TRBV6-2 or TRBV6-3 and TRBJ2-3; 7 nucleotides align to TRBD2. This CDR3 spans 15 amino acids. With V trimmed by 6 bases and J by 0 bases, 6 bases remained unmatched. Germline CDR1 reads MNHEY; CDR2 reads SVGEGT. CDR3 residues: CASRDSGVSTDTQYF. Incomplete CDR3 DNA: TGTGCCAGCAGAGACAGCGGGGTGAGCACAGATACG.

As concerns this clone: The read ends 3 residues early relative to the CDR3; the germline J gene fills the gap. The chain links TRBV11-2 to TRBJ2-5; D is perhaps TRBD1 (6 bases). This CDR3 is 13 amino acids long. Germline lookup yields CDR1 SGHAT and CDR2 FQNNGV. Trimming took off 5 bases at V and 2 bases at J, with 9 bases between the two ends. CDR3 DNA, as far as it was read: TGTGCCAGCAGCCTCGGGACACAAGAGACC. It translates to CASSLGTQET. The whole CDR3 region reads CASSLGTQETQYF.

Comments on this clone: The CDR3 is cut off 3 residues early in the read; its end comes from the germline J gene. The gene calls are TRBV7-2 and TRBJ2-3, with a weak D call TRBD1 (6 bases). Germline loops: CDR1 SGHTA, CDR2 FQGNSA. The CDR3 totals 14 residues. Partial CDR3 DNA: TGTGCCAGCAGCTTAGGGACAGCGAATCAGCCG. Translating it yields CASSLGTANQP. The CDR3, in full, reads CASSLGTANQPQYF.

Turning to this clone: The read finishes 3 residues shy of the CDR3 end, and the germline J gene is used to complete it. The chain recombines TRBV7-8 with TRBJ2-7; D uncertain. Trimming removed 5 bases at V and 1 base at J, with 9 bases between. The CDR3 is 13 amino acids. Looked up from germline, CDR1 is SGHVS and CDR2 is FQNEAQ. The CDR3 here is CASSPLRSYEQYF. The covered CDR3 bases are TGTGCCAGCAGCCCTCTCCGTTCCTACGAG. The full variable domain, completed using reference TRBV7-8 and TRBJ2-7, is GAGVSQSPRYKVAKRGQDVALRCDPISGHVSLFWYQQALGQGPEFLTYFQNEAQLDKSGLPSDRFFAERPEGSVSTLKIQRTQQEDSAVYLCASSPLRSYEQYFGPGTRLTVT.

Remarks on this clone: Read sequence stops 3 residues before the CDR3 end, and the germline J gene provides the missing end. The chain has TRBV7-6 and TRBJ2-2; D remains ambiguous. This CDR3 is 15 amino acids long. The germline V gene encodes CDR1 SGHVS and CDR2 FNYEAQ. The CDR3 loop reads CASSLKVNYNSPLFF. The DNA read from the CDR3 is TGTGCCAGCAGCTTAAAGGTTAACTATAATTCACCG.

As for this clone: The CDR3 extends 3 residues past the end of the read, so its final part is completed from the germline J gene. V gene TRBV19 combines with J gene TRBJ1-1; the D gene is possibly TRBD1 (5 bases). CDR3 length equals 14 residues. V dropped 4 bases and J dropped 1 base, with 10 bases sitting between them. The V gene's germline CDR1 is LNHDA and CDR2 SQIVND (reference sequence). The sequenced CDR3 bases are TGTGCCAGTAGTACCCTGGGGGGGAACACTGAA. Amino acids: CASSTLGGNTE. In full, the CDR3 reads CASSTLGGNTEAFF.

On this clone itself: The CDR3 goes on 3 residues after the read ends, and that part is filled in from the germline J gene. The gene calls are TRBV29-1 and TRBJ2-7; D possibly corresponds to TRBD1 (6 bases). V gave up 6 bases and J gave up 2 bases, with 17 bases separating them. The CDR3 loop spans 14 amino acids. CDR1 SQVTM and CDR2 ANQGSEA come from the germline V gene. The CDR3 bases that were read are TGCAGCGTCGCCCCCTACAGGGCCCCCTACGAG. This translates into CSVAPYRAPYE. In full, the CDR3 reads CSVAPYRAPYEQYF.

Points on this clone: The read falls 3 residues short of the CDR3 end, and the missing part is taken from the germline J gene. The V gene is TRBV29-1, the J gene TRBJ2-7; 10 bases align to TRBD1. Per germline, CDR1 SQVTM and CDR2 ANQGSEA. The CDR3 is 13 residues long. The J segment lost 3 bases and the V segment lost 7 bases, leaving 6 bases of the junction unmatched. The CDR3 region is CSARQGAVYEQYF. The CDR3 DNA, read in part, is TGCAGCGCCCGACAGGGGGCGGTCTACGAG.

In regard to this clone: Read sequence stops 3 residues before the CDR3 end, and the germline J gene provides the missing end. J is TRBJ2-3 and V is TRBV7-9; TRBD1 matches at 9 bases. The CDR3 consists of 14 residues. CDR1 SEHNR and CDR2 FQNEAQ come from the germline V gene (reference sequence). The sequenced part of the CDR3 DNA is TGTGCCAGCAGCTCAAGGACAGGGGAAGAGACG. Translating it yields CASSSRTGEET. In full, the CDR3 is CASSSRTGEETQYF.

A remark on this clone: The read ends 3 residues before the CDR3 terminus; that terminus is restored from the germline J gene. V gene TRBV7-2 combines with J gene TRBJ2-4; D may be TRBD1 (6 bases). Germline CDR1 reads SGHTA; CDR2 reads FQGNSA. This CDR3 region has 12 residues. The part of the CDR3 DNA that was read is TGTGCCAGCGGAAAAATACAGGGAATT. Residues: CASGKIQGI. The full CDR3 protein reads CASGKIQGIQYF.

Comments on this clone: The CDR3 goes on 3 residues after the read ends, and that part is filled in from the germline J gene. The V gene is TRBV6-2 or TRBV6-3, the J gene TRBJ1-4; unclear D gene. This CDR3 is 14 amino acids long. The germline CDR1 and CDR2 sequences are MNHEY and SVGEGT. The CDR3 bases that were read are TGTGCCAGCAGTTCGACACAGTCTGCTTCACCA. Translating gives CASSSTQSASP. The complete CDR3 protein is CASSSTQSASPLFF.

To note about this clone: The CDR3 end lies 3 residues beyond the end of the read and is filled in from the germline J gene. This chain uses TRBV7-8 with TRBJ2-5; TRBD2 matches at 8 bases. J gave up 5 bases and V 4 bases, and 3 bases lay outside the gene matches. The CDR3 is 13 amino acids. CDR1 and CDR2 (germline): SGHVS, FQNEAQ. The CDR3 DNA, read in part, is TGTGCCAGCAGCTCTGGACTAGCTGAGACC. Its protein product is CASSSGLAET. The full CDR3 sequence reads CASSSGLAETQYF. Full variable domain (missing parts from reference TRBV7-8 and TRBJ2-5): GAGVSQSPRYKVAKRGQDVALRCDPISGHVSLFWYQQALGQGPEFLTYFQNEAQLDKSGLPSDRFFAERPEGSVSTLKIQRTQQEDSAVYLCASSSGLAETQYFGPGTRLLVL.

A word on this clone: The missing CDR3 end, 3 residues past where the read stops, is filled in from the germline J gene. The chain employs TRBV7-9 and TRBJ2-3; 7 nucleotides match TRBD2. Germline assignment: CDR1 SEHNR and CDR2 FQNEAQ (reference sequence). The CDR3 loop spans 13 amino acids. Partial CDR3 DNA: TGTGCCAGCAGCTTTGCGGGGGAAGAGACG. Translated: CASSFAGEET. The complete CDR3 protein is CASSFAGEETQYF.

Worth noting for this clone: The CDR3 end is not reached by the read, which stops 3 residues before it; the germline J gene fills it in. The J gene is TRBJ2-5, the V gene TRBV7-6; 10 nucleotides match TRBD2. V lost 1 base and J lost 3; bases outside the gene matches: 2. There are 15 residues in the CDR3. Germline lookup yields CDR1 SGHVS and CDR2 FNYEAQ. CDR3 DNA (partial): TGTGCCAGCAGCTTAGGGACTAGCGGAAAAGAGACC. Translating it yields CASSLGTSGKET. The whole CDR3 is CASSLGTSGKETQYF.

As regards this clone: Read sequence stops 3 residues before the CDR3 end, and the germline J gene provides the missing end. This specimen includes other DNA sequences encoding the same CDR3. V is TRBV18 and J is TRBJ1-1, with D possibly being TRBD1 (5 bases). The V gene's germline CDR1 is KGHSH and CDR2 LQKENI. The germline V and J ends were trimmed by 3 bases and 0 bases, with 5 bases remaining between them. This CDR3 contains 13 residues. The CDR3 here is CASSPTVNTEAFF. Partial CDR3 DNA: TGTGCCAGCTCACCGACAGTGAACACTGAA.

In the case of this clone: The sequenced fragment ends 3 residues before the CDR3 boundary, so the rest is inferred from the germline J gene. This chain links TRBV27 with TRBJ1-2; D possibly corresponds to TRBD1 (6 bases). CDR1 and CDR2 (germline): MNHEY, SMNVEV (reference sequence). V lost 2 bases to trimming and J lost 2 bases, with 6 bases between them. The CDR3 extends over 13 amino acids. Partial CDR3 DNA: TGTGCCAGCAGTTTACAGGGGAACTATGGC. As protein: CASSLQGNYG. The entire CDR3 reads CASSLQGNYGYTF.

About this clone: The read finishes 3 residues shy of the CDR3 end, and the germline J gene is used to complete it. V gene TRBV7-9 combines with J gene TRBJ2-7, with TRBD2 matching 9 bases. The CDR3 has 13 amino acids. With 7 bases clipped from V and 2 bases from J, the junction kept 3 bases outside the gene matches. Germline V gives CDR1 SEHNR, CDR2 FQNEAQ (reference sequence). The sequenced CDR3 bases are TGTGCCAGCATGCTAGCGGGGACCTACGAG. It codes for CASMLAGTYE. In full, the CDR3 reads CASMLAGTYEQYF.

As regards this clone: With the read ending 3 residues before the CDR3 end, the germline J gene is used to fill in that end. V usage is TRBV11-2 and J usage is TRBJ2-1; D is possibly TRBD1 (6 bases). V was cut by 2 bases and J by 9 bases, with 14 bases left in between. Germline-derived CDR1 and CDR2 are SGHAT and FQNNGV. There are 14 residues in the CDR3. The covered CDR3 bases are TGTGCCAGCAGCTTAAGTGGAAGCAGGGGTGAG. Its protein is CASSLSGSRGE. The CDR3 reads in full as CASSLSGSRGEQFF.